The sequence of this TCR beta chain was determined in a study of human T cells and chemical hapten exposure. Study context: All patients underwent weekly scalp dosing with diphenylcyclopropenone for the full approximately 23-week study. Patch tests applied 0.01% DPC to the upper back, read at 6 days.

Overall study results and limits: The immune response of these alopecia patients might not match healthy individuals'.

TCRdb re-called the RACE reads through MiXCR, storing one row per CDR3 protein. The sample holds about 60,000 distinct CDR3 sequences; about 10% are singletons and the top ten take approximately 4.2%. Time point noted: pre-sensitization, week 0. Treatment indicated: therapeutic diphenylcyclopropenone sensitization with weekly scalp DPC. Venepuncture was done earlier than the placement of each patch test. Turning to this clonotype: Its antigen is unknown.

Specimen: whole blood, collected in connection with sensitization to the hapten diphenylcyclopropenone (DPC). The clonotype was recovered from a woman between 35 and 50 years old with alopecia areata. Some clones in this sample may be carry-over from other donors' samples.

Here the CDR3 DNA reads TGCAGTGCTAGCCCGACTAGCGGGTTTAACACAGATACGCAGTATTTT. Translating it yields CSASPTSGFNTDTQYF. This chain links TRBV20-1 with TRBJ2-3; TRBD2 aligns across 10 bases. J was trimmed by 2 bases and V by 3 bases; bases with no gene match: 8. Germline V gene lookup returns CDR1 DFQATT and CDR2 SNEGSKA (reference sequence). The CDR3 sequence is 16 residues long.